These 13 T cell receptor beta chains came from one sample sequenced in a study of CD8 T cells in ankylosing spondylitis. Study findings and constraints: Seven to nine highly homologous variants formed a TCR beta motif that appeared characteristic of ankylosing spondylitis blood.

One entry per CDR3 protein results from TCRdb running MiXCR on the 5' RACE reads. The table records approximately 550,000 distinct CDR3 sequences, about 13% of them present only once. Their specific antigens are unknown. Sequencing was done on a sample of blood, either unsorted or a sorted T cell fraction (not recorded which). Receptors originate from a male donor with ankylosing spondylitis.

V and J are TRBV12-3 or TRBV12-4 and TRBJ2-5; D ambiguous. The CDR3 has 15 residues. V was cut by 1 base and J by 3 bases, with 12 bases left in between. Written as DNA, the CDR3 is TGTGCCAGCAGTTTAGGTGCGGCTAGAGAAGAGACCCAGTACTTC. This gives the protein CASSLGAAREETQYF.

This clonotype was observed a handful of times. This sequence joins TRBV5-5 and TRBJ2-3; D ambiguous. V was cut by 4 bases and J by 1 base, with 13 bases left in between. Germline V gene data show CDR1 as SGHKS and CDR2 as YYEKEE (reference sequence). The CDR3 has 15 residues. The CDR3 sequence: CASSPFVAGTDTQYF. Here the CDR3 DNA reads TGTGCCAGCAGCCCCTTCGTCGCCGGCACAGATACGCAGTATTTT.

At least ten counts were recorded for this clonotype. The V and J genes are TRBV5-1 and TRBJ1-4; D is undetermined. The CDR3 extends over 13 amino acids. Trimming stripped 2 bases from V and 5 bases from J, with 7 bases between. The V gene's germline CDR1 is SGHRS and CDR2 YFSETQ. The DNA of the CDR3 is TGCGCCAGCAGCTTAGGGCCAAATGAAAAACTGTTTTTT. Encoded protein: CASSLGPNEKLFF. Variable domain in full (rest from reference TRBV5-1 and TRBJ1-4): KAGVTQTPRYLIKTRGQQVTLSCSPISGHRSVSWYQQTPGQGLQFLFEYFSETQRNKGNFPGRFSGRQFSNSRSEMNVSTLELGDSALYLCASSLGPNEKLFFGSGTQLSVL.

The rearrangement uses TRBV11-3 and TRBJ1-5; maybe TRBD1 (6 bases). The CDR3 sequence is 16 residues long. Trimming removed 4 bases from V and 1 base from J, with 14 bases in between. The V gene's germline CDR1 is SGHNT and CDR2 YENEEA. The DNA of the CDR3 is TGTGCCAGCAGCTCGCGGGGGGCTGAAAGCAATCAGCCCCAGCATTTT. This translates into CASSSRGAESNQPQHF.

In its sample, this clonotype was seen many times. The J gene is TRBJ1-4, the V gene TRBV7-9; a weak D match, TRBD1 (5 bases). The CDR3 extends over 16 amino acids. CDR1 and CDR2 (germline): SEHNR, FQNEAQ (reference sequence). Trimming removed 5 bases at V and 6 bases at J, with 19 bases between. Written as DNA, the CDR3 is TGTGCCAGCAGCCTCGGGACTACTTGGAGAGATGAAAAACTGTTTTTT. As protein: CASSLGTTWRDEKLFF. The full variable domain, rest sourced from reference TRBV7-9 and TRBJ1-4, is DTGVSQNPRHKITKRGQNVTFRCDPISEHNRLYWYRQTLGQGPEFLTYFQNEAQLEKSRLLSDRFSAERPKGSFSTLEIQRTEQGDSAMYLCASSLGTTWRDEKLFFGSGTQLSVL.

V gene TRBV5-1 combines with J gene TRBJ2-3; D may be TRBD2 (5 bases). The CDR3 contains 15 residues. Trimming took off 0 bases at V and 0 bases at J, with 8 bases between the two ends. The germline V gene has CDR1 SGHRS and CDR2 YFSETQ. DNA of the CDR3: TGCGCCAGCAGCTTGGGACTACCTAGCACAGATACGCAGTATTTT. Translated: CASSLGLPSTDTQYF. Drawing the rest from reference TRBV5-1 and TRBJ2-3, the complete variable domain is KAGVTQTPRYLIKTRGQQVTLSCSPISGHRSVSWYQQTPGQGLQFLFEYFSETQRNKGNFPGRFSGRQFSNSRSEMNVSTLELGDSALYLCASSLGLPSTDTQYFGPGTRLTVL.

This clonotype showed up many times. This chain joins TRBV29-1 and TRBJ2-7; D is unresolved. The CDR3 is 12 amino acids. CDR1 is SQVTM and CDR2 is ANQGSEA in the germline V gene. The germline V and J ends were trimmed by 6 bases and 0 bases, with 9 bases remaining between them. CDR3 DNA sequence: TGCAGCGTGCTTGACGGCTCCTACGAGCAGTACTTC. It codes for CSVLDGSYEQYF.

In this sample, this clonotype turned up a few times. This chain joins TRBV25-1 and TRBJ2-1; TRBD2 is a possible D gene (5 bases). The CDR3 runs to 15 residues. V gave up 5 bases and J gave up 5 bases, with 16 bases separating them. Germline V gene lookup returns CDR1 MGHDK and CDR2 SYGVNS. The CDR3 is CASSNPAVGNNEQFF. In nucleotides, the CDR3 is TGTGCCAGCAGTAACCCAGCCGTCGGGAACAATGAGCAGTTCTTC.

This clonotype was seen a handful of times. The gene calls are TRBV5-1 and TRBJ2-5, with 8 bases identical to TRBD1. The length of the CDR3 is 15 residues. Unmatched junction bases numbered 13, after V lost 3 bases and J lost 9 bases. The germline CDR1 and CDR2 sequences are SGHRS and YFSETQ. CDR3 sequence reads: CASSSDRAQSGPQYF. CDR3 nucleotides: TGCGCCAGCAGCTCGGACAGGGCCCAAAGCGGTCCCCAGTACTTC.

This chain uses TRBV7-9 with TRBJ2-1; D possibly corresponds to TRBD2 (7 bases). This CDR3 comprises 15 residues. The V gene lost 5 bases and the J gene lost 9 bases, with 20 bases spanning the gap. Germline CDR1 reads SEHNR; CDR2 reads FQNEAQ (reference sequence). The CDR3 sequence: CASSQGGLRESEQFF. The CDR3 nucleotides read TGTGCCAGCAGCCAAGGGGGTTTGCGGGAGTCTGAGCAGTTCTTC.

The V gene is TRBV29-1, the J gene TRBJ1-2, with 8 bases identical to TRBD1. This CDR3 contains 13 residues. CDR1 and CDR2 from the germline V gene are SQVTM and ANQGSEA. Germline trimming cut 4 bases from V and 2 bases from J; bases unmatched to any gene: 3. This CDR3 is CSVGGQGNYGYTF. The DNA of the CDR3 is TGCAGCGTTGGCGGACAGGGCAACTATGGCTACACCTTC.

This clonotype has only a few counts. This sequence joins TRBV15 and TRBJ1-5, with unresolved D. V was clipped by 5 bases and J by 6 bases, with 11 bases between them. Germline V gene lookup returns CDR1 LNHNV and CDR2 YYDKDF (reference sequence). CDR3 length: 13 amino acids. The CDR3 bases are TGTGCCACCAGCCCCTTGGGAGGTCAGCCCCAGCATTTT. Translation: CATSPLGGQPQHF.

The sample holds a few counts of this clonotype. The V gene is TRBV5-1, the J gene TRBJ2-3; 11 bases line up with TRBD2. The germline gives CDR1 SGHRS, CDR2 YFSETQ. The CDR3 is 15 amino acids. V gave up 4 bases and J gave up 5 bases; unmatched junction bases: 6. CDR3 in DNA: TGCGCCAGCAGCCACGGGACTAGCGGTTTAGATACGCAGTATTTT. Translation: CASSHGTSGLDTQYF.